A single T cell receptor beta chain is shown here with its context. Its specificity is not known. The data derive from a study of monozygotic twins with inflammatory bowel disease. Eight cDNA synthesis reactions were run for every sample. Researchers put TCRalpha and TCRbeta cDNA through two nested PCRs lasting roughly 16 and 10 cycles. TCRdb reprocessed the 5' RACE reads and reports one entry per CDR3 protein, with no DNA. The sample table includes about 380,000 distinct CDR3 sequences. Whole-study results and caveats: Among IBD patients, TCRbeta diversity (inverse Simpson) was lower than in healthy co-twins. Twin pairs that were concordant did not differ from discordant pairs in repertoire similarity, possibly from limited power.

The CDR3 extends over 14 amino acids. The V gene's germline CDR1 is SEHNR and CDR2 FQNEAQ (reference sequence). This chain uses TRBV7-9 with TRBJ2-1. This TCR was recovered from a human donor with ulcerative colitis or Crohn's disease, or a healthy co-twin of an affected twin (not recorded which). Material for sequencing was blood. The CDR3 loop is CASSFSIRNNEQFF.